This paragraph reports one T cell receptor beta chain. Its antigen remains unidentified. Per germline, CDR1 MGHDK and CDR2 SYGVNS. This CDR3 contains 16 residues. V lost 0 bases, J lost 5 bases, and 16 bases lay in between. The data were obtained in a study of T cell responses to AZD1222 COVID-19 vaccine. Some clones are missing from TCRdb's copy, which holds only in-frame ones; the method was immunoSEQ multiplex PCR. The repertoire holds 130,000 or so clones, over 85% seen once, with 2.5% to 4% in the top ten. Study-wide points: Seropositive AZD1222 recipients at baseline numbered only five or six. Spike-specific TCR breadth rose after two AZD1222 doses, and depth rose as well. Reports say nearly half of spike-specific TCRs go after unmutated variant regions. A mostly white British donor set with more females was recruited, and clonal diversity was possibly underestimated.

This TCR derives from an adult in good health. The chain is built from TRBV25-1 and TRBJ1-2; a possible D gene is TRBD1 (6 bases). The sample in question was peripheral blood, obtained on day 0 of AZD1222 vaccination. CDR3 bases: TGTGCCAGCAGTGAATACGGACAGCTCGGGGTTTATGGCTACACCTTC. Protein product: CASSEYGQLGVYGYTF.